The next 10 T cell receptor beta chains were all read from a single sample in a study of response to subunit inactivated influenza vaccine. TCRdb called the RT-PCR reads again in MiXCR, with one record for every CDR3 protein. The sample lists approximately 530,000 distinct CDR3 sequences, approximately 13% occurring once. This specimen was PBMCs from blood, taken 45 days after vaccination. All receptors derive from a middle-aged man who received an inactivated influenza vaccine.

The chain employs TRBV19 and TRBJ1-5, with D perhaps TRBD1 (6 bases). This CDR3 has 15 amino acids. Trimming cost V 4 bases and J 4 bases, with 14 bases left between them. Germline V gene data show CDR1 as LNHDA and CDR2 as SQIVND (reference sequence). The CDR3 loop is CASSTKTGTNQPQHF. Written as DNA, the CDR3 is TGTGCCAGTAGTACGAAAACAGGGACGAATCAGCCCCAGCATTTT.

This clonotype was seen a handful of times. CDR3 amino acids: CSVRGTNNEQFF. The CDR3 nucleotides are TGCAGCGTCCGGGGGACCAACAATGAGCAGTTCTTC. The chain joins TRBV29-1 to TRBJ2-1; D is perhaps TRBD2 (6 bases). Germline CDR1 SQVTM, CDR2 ANQGSEA. With 6 bases removed from V and 5 bases from J, the gap between germline ends came to 11 bases. The CDR3 sequence is 12 residues long.

The chain has TRBV7-2 and TRBJ2-7, with a weak D call TRBD1 (6 bases). Germline CDR1 SGHTA, CDR2 FQGNSA. V was clipped by 5 bases and J by 5 bases, with 22 bases between them. The CDR3 has 16 residues. CDR3 nucleotides: TGTGCCAGCAGCCAAAGAGGGGCGGTAGGGGGACACGAGCAGTACTTC. Encoded protein: CASSQRGAVGGHEQYF.

The V and J genes are TRBV7-2 and TRBJ2-5; D perhaps matches TRBD2 (5 bases). With 4 bases removed from V and 14 bases from J, the gap between germline ends came to 14 bases. The germline gives CDR1 SGHTA, CDR2 FQGNSA. CDR3 length: 11 residues. CDR3 sequence (DNA): TGTGCCAGCAGCTCGGAGGCAGGACCATACTTC. Translating it yields CASSSEAGPYF.

The rearrangement uses TRBV28 and TRBJ1-2; tentatively, D is TRBD1 (5 bases). CDR3 length: 13 amino acids. V lost 3 bases and J 2 bases, leaving 7 bases between the germline ends. The V gene's germline CDR1 is MDHEN and CDR2 SYDVKM. CDR3 sequence: CASSLDMNYGYTF. In DNA form, the CDR3 reads TGTGCCAGCAGTTTGGACATGAACTATGGCTACACCTTC.

The chain is built from TRBV7-8 and TRBJ2-1; 9 nucleotides align to TRBD1. Germline CDR1 is SGHVS and CDR2 is FQNEAQ. V lost 3 bases and J lost 3; bases outside the gene matches: 9. This CDR3 region has 17 residues. The CDR3 loop reads CASSFILGQGLYNEQFF. CDR3 in DNA: TGTGCCAGCAGCTTTATCCTGGGACAGGGTCTCTACAATGAGCAGTTCTTC.

The rearrangement uses TRBV6-4 and TRBJ1-1, with D possibly matching TRBD1 (5 bases). Germline CDR1 is MRHNA and CDR2 is SNTAGT. V was shortened by 10 bases and J by 10 bases, with 10 bases between the two germline ends. The CDR3 spans 9 residues. The CDR3 loop reads CATQVGAFF. Written as DNA, the CDR3 is TGTGCCACACAGGTGGGAGCTTTCTTT.

In this sample, this clonotype turned up many times. The chain links TRBV20-1 to TRBJ1-1, with 8 positions matching TRBD1. The CDR3 covers 16 residues. Germline V CDR1 and CDR2: DFQATT, SNEGSKA (reference sequence). After removal of 0 bases from V and 4 bases from J, the junction contained 10 bases not matched to a gene. In DNA, the CDR3 is TGCAGTGCTAGAGATTTGACAGGGGAGAAGGGCACTGAAGCTTTCTTT. Translating gives CSARDLTGEKGTEAFF.

Details on this clonotype: This may be a read error, as it is one base from a much larger clone. V is TRBV12-3 or TRBV12-4 and J is TRBJ2-2; 11 bases are shared with TRBD2. This CDR3 comprises 17 residues. The CDR3 nucleotides read TGTGCCAGCAGTTCCATTAGCGGGAGGGACAACACCGGGGAGCCGTTTTTT. Amino acid sequence: CASSSISGRDNTGEPFF.

The chain carries TRBV5-1 and TRBJ2-1; 7 bases match TRBD1. This CDR3 is 15 amino acids long. Germline lookup yields CDR1 SGHRS and CDR2 YFSETQ. Trimming took 3 bases from V and 7 from J; bases not matched to a gene: 10. CDR3 nucleotide sequence: TGCGCCAGCAGCTCCCGACAGGGACGGTATAATGAGCAGTTCTTC. Encoded protein: CASSSRQGRYNEQFF. Based on the CDR3 plus reference TRBV5-1 and TRBJ2-1, the full variable domain is KAGVTQTPRYLIKTRGQQVTLSCSPISGHRSVSWYQQTPGQGLQFLFEYFSETQRNKGNFPGRFSGRQFSNSRSEMNVSTLELGDSALYLCASSSRQGRYNEQFFGPGTRLTVL.